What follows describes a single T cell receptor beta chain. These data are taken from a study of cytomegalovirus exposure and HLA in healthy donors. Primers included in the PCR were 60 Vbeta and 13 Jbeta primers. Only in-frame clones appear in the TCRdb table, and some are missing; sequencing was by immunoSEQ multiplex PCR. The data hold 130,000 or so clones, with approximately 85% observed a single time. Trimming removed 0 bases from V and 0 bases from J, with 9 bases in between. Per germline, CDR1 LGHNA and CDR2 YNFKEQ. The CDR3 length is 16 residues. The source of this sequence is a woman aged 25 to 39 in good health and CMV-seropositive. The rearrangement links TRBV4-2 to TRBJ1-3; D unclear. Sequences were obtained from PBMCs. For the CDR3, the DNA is TGTGCCAGCAGCCAAGATCTGGCTTTCTCTGGAAACACCATATATTTT. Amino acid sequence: CASSQDLAFSGNTIYF.